These T cell receptor beta chains were read from a single sample in a study of shared clonotypes between healthy human individuals. The data were produced by immunoSEQ multiplex PCR, yet TCRdb's version contains in-frame clones alone and is incomplete. The table records roughly 1 million clones, roughly 70% of them present only once. Sequencing was performed on memory CD4+ T cells sorted from blood. These receptor sequences come from a man aged 18 to 30 in good health. CDR3s include the opening cysteine and the closing phenylalanine or tryptophan. The D gene is left open where the match is weak. The size of a clone is reported for some rows only, either as once, few or many, or as a class for expanded clones.

J: TRBJ2-6
D: -
size: -
V: TRBV6-6
CDR3: CASSQRSGANVLTF
DNA: TGTGCCAGCAGTCAGAGATCTGGGGCCAACGTCCTGACTTTC

J: TRBJ1-2
D: -
size: -
V: TRBV28
CDR3: CASSLRQNNGYTF
DNA: TGTGCCAGCAGTTTAAGACAGAACAATGGCTACACCTTC

J: TRBJ1-1
D: TRBD1
size: -
V: TRBV5-1
CDR3: CASNPEGAGTEAFF
DNA: TGCGCCTCCAACCCCGAGGGGGCTGGTACTGAAGCTTTCTTT

J: TRBJ1-6
D: -
size: -
V: TRBV30
CDR3: CAWKGDGYDNSPLHF
DNA: TGTGCCTGGAAGGGGGATGGGTATGATAATTCACCCCTCCACTTT

J: TRBJ1-2
D: -
size: few
V: TRBV5-8
CDR3: CASSRGRGPNYGYTF
DNA: TGTGCCAGCAGCCGCGGACGGGGGCCTAACTATGGCTACACCTTC

J: TRBJ2-1
D: TRBD2
size: -
V: TRBV30
CDR3: CAWKQRGGQYNEQFF
DNA: TGTGCCTGGAAACAGCGGGGGGGCCAGTACAATGAGCAGTTCTTC

J: TRBJ1-5
D: TRBD1
size: -
V: TRBV19
CDR3: CASRTGTGGLGQPQHF
DNA: TGTGCCAGTCGCACCGGGACAGGGGGTCTCGGTCAGCCCCAGCATTTT

J: TRBJ1-2
D: -
size: -
V: TRBV12-5
CDR3: CASGRDFLNYGYTF
DNA: TGTGCTAGTGGCCGGGACTTCTTGAACTATGGCTACACCTTC

J: TRBJ1-3
D: -
size: few
V: TRBV7-8
CDR3: CASSLAGGTGNTIYF
DNA: TGTGCCAGCAGCTTAGCGGGGGGGACTGGAAACACCATATATTTT

J: TRBJ1-3
D: -
size: -
V: TRBV4-3
CDR3: CASSQAHSAGNTIYF
DNA: TGCGCCAGCAGCCAAGCCCACAGCGCCGGAAACACCATATATTTT

J: TRBJ2-7
D: TRBD1
size: -
V: TRBV7-9
CDR3: CASSPTGAYEQYF
DNA: TGTGCCAGCAGCCCCACAGGGGCCTACGAGCAGTACTTC

J: TRBJ2-7
D: -
size: -
V: TRBV4-1
CDR3: CASSQGRSTYEQHF
DNA: TGCGCCAGCAGCCAAGGTCGTTCAACCTACGAGCAGCACTTC

J: TRBJ1-2
D: TRBD1
size: few
V: TRBV29-1
CDR3: CSASGQDLYGYTF
DNA: TGCAGCGCCTCAGGACAGGACCTCTATGGCTACACCTTC

J: TRBJ2-3
D: -
size: -
V: TRBV7-2
CDR3: CASGTGAGSTDTQYF
DNA: TGTGCCAGCGGCACCGGGGCGGGAAGCACAGATACGCAGTATTTT

J: TRBJ1-2
D: -
size: -
V: TRBV10-2
CDR3: CASSAVSNGYTF
DNA: TGCGCCAGCAGTGCGGTCTCTAATGGCTACACCTTC

J: TRBJ1-6
D: -
size: -
V: TRBV18
CDR3: CASSPAGDAPLHF
DNA: TGTGCCAGCTCACCGGCAGGGGATGCACCCCTCCACTTT

J: TRBJ1-1
D: TRBD1
size: few
V: TRBV6-4
CDR3: CASTRDRESTEAFF
DNA: TGTGCCAGCACTCGGGACAGGGAGAGCACTGAAGCTTTCTTT

J: TRBJ2-1
D: TRBD2
size: -
V: TRBV30
CDR3: CAWSVDVAGVGEQFF
DNA: TGTGCCTGGAGTGTAGACGTAGCGGGAGTGGGTGAGCAGTTCTTC

J: TRBJ1-5
D: -
size: -
V: TRBV2
CDR3: CASSELGENSNQPQHF
DNA: TGTGCCAGCAGTGAATTAGGAGAGAATAGCAATCAGCCCCAGCATTTT

J: TRBJ2-7
D: -
size: -
V: TRBV5-1
CDR3: CASRKQGLEYEQYF
DNA: TGCGCCAGCAGGAAGCAGGGGTTAGAATACGAGCAGTACTTC

J: TRBJ1-1
D: TRBD1
size: -
V: TRBV30
CDR3: CAWTTDRGTEAFF
DNA: TGTGCCTGGACGACAGACAGGGGCACTGAAGCTTTCTTT

J: TRBJ2-2
D: TRBD2
size: -
V: TRBV5-1
CDR3: CASSRGLAGANTGELFF
DNA: TGCGCCAGCAGCCGGGGACTAGCGGGAGCGAACACCGGGGAGCTGTTTTTT

J: TRBJ2-5
D: TRBD1
size: -
V: TRBV9
CDR3: CASSGGQGGETQYF
DNA: TGTGCCAGCAGCGGGGGACAGGGTGGAGAGACCCAGTACTTC

J: TRBJ1-4
D: TRBD1
size: -
V: TRBV6-1
CDR3: CATQGGQVGEKLFF
DNA: TGTGCCACCCAGGGAGGACAGGTCGGTGAAAAACTGTTTTTT

J: TRBJ1-5
D: -
size: -
V: TRBV29-1
CDR3: CSVSDGGLQPQHF
DNA: TGCAGCGTTTCCGACGGTGGCCTTCAGCCCCAGCATTTT

J: TRBJ2-1
D: TRBD1
size: -
V: TRBV2
CDR3: CASSSRQGGYNEQFF
DNA: TGTGCCAGCAGTTCCCGACAGGGTGGGTACAATGAGCAGTTCTTC

J: TRBJ2-1
D: -
size: -
V: TRBV18
CDR3: CASSPRAFQYNEQFF
DNA: TGTGCCAGCTCGCCGAGGGCCTTCCAGTACAATGAGCAGTTCTTC

J: TRBJ1-5
D: TRBD1
size: -
V: TRBV5-6
CDR3: CASSRRDRGGNQPQHF
DNA: TGTGCCAGCAGCCGACGGGACAGGGGCGGCAATCAGCCCCAGCATTTT

J: TRBJ1-1
D: -
size: few
V: TRBV30
CDR3: CAWGTPRGEAFF
DNA: TGTGCCTGGGGCACGCCTCGGGGGGAAGCTTTCTTT

J: TRBJ2-7
D: TRBD1
size: -
V: TRBV5-6
CDR3: CASSPGQAPSYEQYF
DNA: TGTGCCAGCAGCCCGGGACAGGCCCCCTCCTACGAGCAGTACTTC

J: TRBJ1-3
D: -
size: -
V: TRBV5-1
CDR3: CASSLAGSGNTIYF
DNA: TGCGCCAGCAGCTTGGCAGGGTCAGGAAACACCATATATTTT

J: TRBJ2-3
D: -
size: -
V: TRBV6-5
CDR3: CASSLGDTQYF
DNA: TGTGCCAGCAGTTTGGGGGATACGCAGTATTTT

J: TRBJ2-3
D: TRBD1
size: -
V: TRBV29-1
CDR3: CSVVKRTVFGQGSTDTQYF
DNA: TGCAGCGTTGTCAAAAGAACGGTGTTTGGACAGGGCTCAACAGATACGCAGTATTTT

J: TRBJ2-7
D: -
size: -
V: TRBV28
CDR3: CASSYSWAVRTYEQYF
DNA: TGTGCCAGCAGCTACAGTTGGGCAGTAAGGACCTACGAGCAGTACTTC

J: TRBJ1-1
D: -
size: once
V: TRBV10-2
CDR3: CASSESVVNTEAFF
DNA: TGCGCCAGCAGTGAGTCGGTAGTGAACACTGAAGCTTTCTTT

J: TRBJ2-3
D: TRBD1
size: few
V: TRBV10-3
CDR3: CAISEDRAADTQYF
DNA: TGTGCCATCAGTGAGGACAGGGCGGCAGATACGCAGTATTTT

J: TRBJ2-7
D: -
size: -
V: TRBV10-3
CDR3: CAISDRPDNEQYF
DNA: TGTGCCATCAGTGACAGGCCCGACAACGAGCAGTACTTC

J: TRBJ1-5
D: -
size: -
V: TRBV28
CDR3: CASSFRGGSQPQHF
DNA: TGTGCCAGCAGTTTCAGAGGGGGGAGTCAGCCCCAGCATTTT

J: TRBJ2-5
D: -
size: -
V: TRBV5-4
CDR3: CAARRDQETQYF
DNA: TGTGCCGCCCGCAGGGACCAAGAGACCCAGTACTTC

J: TRBJ2-7
D: -
size: -
V: TRBV16
CDR3: CASSQSRSLSYEQYF
DNA: TGTGCCAGCAGCCAATCGCGGAGCCTCTCCTACGAGCAGTACTTC

J: TRBJ1-6
D: TRBD1
size: few
V: TRBV28
CDR3: CASRHQDREACSF
DNA: TGTGCCAGCAGACATCAGGACAGGGAGGCGTGTTCCTTT

J: TRBJ2-1
D: -
size: -
V: TRBV30
CDR3: CAWSVVGGTYNEQFF
DNA: TGTGCCTGGAGTGTAGTCGGAGGAACCTACAATGAGCAGTTCTTC

J: TRBJ2-7
D: TRBD2
size: -
V: TRBV6-1
CDR3: CASSVLAGAYEQYF
DNA: TGTGCCAGCAGTGTACTAGCGGGAGCCTACGAGCAGTACTTC

J: TRBJ2-3
D: TRBD1
size: -
V: TRBV6-1
CDR3: CASRPSGTGGDTQYF
DNA: TGTGCCAGCAGACCCTCCGGGACAGGAGGGGATACGCAGTATTTT

J: TRBJ2-7
D: TRBD1
size: -
V: TRBV7-9
CDR3: CASGTQGAPSYEQYF
DNA: TGTGCCAGCGGTACACAGGGGGCGCCCTCCTACGAGCAGTACTTC

J: TRBJ1-5
D: -
size: few
V: TRBV28
CDR3: CASSPPRGEFSNQPQHF
DNA: TGTGCCAGCAGTCCTCCCCGAGGAGAATTTAGCAATCAGCCCCAGCATTTT

J: TRBJ2-2
D: -
size: -
V: TRBV21-1
CDR3: CASSILLKGGLAGINTGELFF
DNA: TGTGCCAGCAGCATACTCCTAAAAGGGGGACTAGCGGGGATTAACACCGGGGAGCTGTTTTTT

J: TRBJ1-2
D: -
size: -
V: TRBV5-1
CDR3: CASSLAELEGYTF
DNA: TGCGCCAGCAGCTTGGCGGAGCTGGAGGGCTACACCTTC

J: TRBJ2-1
D: -
size: -
V: TRBV5-1
CDR3: CASSWGAGTNNEQFF
DNA: TGCGCCAGCAGCTGGGGCGCCGGGACGAACAATGAGCAGTTCTTC

J: TRBJ1-6
D: -
size: -
V: TRBV27
CDR3: CASSLGHYNSPLHF
DNA: TGTGCCAGCAGTTTGGGACATTATAATTCACCCCTCCACTTT

J: TRBJ2-2
D: -
size: few
V: TRBV18
CDR3: CASSPKVIGVTSTGELFF
DNA: TGTGCCAGCTCTCCAAAAGTTATAGGTGTCACGAGCACCGGGGAGCTGTTTTTT

J: TRBJ1-4
D: -
size: -
V: TRBV2
CDR3: CASRGWATNEKLFF
DNA: TGTGCCAGCCGGGGTTGGGCAACTAATGAAAAACTGTTTTTT

J: TRBJ1-2
D: TRBD1
size: -
V: TRBV6-1
CDR3: CASSGQGVGGYTF
DNA: TGTGCCAGCAGTGGACAGGGGGTAGGTGGCTACACCTTC

J: TRBJ2-5
D: -
size: -
V: TRBV12-5
CDR3: CASAPDMAQETQYF
DNA: TGTGCTAGTGCCCCGGACATGGCCCAAGAGACCCAGTACTTC

J: TRBJ2-3
D: TRBD2
size: -
V: TRBV4-1
CDR3: CASSQYAGGPFTDTQYF
DNA: TGCGCCAGCAGCCAATACGCGGGGGGGCCATTCACAGATACGCAGTATTTT

J: TRBJ2-6
D: TRBD2
size: once
V: TRBV14
CDR3: CASSARLASGANVLTF
DNA: TGTGCCAGCAGCGCCCGACTAGCTAGTGGGGCCAACGTCCTGACTTTC

J: TRBJ2-7
D: -
size: -
V: TRBV27
CDR3: CASSWFSSSYEQYF
DNA: TGTGCCAGCAGTTGGTTCTCTAGCTCCTACGAGCAGTACTTC

J: TRBJ1-3
D: -
size: -
V: TRBV18
CDR3: CASSPPRGLGNTIYF
DNA: TGTGCCAGCTCACCACCGCGGGGGCTCGGAAACACCATATATTTT

J: TRBJ2-3
D: -
size: -
V: TRBV18
CDR3: CASSMMQGLTDTQYF
DNA: TGTGCCAGCTCCATGATGCAGGGGCTCACAGATACGCAGTATTTT